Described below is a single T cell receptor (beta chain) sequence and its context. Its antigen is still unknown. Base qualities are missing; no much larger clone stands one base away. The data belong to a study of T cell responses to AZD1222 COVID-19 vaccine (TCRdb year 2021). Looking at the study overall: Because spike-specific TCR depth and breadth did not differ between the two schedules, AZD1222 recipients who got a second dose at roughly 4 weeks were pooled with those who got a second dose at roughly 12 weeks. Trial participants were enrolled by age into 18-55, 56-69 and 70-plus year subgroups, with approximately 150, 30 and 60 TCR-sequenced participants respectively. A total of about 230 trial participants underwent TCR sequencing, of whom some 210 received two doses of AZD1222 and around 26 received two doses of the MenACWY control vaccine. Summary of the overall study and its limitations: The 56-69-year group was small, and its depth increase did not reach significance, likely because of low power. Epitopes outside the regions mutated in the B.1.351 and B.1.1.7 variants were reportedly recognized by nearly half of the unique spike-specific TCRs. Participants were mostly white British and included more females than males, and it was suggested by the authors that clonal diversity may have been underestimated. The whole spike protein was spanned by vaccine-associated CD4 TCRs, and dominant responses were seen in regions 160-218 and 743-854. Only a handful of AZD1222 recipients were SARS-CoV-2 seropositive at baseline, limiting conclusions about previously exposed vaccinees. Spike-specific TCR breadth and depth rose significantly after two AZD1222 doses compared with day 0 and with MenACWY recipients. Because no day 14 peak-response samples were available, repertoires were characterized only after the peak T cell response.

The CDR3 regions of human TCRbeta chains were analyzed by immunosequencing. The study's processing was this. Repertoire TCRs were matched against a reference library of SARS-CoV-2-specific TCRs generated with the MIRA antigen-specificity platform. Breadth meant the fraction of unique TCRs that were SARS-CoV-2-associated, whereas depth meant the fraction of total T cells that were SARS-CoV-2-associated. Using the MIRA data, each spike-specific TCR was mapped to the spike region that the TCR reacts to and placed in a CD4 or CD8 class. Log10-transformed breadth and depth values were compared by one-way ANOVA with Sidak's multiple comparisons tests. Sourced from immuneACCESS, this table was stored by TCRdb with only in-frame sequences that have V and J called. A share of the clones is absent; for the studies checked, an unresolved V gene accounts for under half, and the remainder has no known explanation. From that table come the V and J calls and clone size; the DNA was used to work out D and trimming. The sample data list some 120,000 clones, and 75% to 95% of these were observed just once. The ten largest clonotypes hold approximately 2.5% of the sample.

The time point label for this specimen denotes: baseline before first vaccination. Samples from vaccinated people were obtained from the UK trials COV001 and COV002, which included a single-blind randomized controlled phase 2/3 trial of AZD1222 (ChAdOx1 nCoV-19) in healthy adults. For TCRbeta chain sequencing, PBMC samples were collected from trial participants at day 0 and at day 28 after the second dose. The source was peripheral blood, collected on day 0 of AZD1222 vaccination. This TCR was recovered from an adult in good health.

The CDR3 reads CSVALRRGDEQYF. The DNA sequence reads TGCAGCGTTGCGCTCAGGCGCGGGGACGAGCAGTACTTC. The chain uses TRBV29-1 and TRBJ2-7; 6 matching bases give a weak D call of TRBD2. Trimming costs V 4 bases and J 5 bases, and their ends lie 15 bases apart. For CDR1 and CDR2, the germline V gene lists SQVTM and ANQGSEA. Reading from cysteine to phenylalanine, the CDR3 counts 13 amino acids. Only the CDR3 part of the read is kept: 39 bases, read in frame from the first base.